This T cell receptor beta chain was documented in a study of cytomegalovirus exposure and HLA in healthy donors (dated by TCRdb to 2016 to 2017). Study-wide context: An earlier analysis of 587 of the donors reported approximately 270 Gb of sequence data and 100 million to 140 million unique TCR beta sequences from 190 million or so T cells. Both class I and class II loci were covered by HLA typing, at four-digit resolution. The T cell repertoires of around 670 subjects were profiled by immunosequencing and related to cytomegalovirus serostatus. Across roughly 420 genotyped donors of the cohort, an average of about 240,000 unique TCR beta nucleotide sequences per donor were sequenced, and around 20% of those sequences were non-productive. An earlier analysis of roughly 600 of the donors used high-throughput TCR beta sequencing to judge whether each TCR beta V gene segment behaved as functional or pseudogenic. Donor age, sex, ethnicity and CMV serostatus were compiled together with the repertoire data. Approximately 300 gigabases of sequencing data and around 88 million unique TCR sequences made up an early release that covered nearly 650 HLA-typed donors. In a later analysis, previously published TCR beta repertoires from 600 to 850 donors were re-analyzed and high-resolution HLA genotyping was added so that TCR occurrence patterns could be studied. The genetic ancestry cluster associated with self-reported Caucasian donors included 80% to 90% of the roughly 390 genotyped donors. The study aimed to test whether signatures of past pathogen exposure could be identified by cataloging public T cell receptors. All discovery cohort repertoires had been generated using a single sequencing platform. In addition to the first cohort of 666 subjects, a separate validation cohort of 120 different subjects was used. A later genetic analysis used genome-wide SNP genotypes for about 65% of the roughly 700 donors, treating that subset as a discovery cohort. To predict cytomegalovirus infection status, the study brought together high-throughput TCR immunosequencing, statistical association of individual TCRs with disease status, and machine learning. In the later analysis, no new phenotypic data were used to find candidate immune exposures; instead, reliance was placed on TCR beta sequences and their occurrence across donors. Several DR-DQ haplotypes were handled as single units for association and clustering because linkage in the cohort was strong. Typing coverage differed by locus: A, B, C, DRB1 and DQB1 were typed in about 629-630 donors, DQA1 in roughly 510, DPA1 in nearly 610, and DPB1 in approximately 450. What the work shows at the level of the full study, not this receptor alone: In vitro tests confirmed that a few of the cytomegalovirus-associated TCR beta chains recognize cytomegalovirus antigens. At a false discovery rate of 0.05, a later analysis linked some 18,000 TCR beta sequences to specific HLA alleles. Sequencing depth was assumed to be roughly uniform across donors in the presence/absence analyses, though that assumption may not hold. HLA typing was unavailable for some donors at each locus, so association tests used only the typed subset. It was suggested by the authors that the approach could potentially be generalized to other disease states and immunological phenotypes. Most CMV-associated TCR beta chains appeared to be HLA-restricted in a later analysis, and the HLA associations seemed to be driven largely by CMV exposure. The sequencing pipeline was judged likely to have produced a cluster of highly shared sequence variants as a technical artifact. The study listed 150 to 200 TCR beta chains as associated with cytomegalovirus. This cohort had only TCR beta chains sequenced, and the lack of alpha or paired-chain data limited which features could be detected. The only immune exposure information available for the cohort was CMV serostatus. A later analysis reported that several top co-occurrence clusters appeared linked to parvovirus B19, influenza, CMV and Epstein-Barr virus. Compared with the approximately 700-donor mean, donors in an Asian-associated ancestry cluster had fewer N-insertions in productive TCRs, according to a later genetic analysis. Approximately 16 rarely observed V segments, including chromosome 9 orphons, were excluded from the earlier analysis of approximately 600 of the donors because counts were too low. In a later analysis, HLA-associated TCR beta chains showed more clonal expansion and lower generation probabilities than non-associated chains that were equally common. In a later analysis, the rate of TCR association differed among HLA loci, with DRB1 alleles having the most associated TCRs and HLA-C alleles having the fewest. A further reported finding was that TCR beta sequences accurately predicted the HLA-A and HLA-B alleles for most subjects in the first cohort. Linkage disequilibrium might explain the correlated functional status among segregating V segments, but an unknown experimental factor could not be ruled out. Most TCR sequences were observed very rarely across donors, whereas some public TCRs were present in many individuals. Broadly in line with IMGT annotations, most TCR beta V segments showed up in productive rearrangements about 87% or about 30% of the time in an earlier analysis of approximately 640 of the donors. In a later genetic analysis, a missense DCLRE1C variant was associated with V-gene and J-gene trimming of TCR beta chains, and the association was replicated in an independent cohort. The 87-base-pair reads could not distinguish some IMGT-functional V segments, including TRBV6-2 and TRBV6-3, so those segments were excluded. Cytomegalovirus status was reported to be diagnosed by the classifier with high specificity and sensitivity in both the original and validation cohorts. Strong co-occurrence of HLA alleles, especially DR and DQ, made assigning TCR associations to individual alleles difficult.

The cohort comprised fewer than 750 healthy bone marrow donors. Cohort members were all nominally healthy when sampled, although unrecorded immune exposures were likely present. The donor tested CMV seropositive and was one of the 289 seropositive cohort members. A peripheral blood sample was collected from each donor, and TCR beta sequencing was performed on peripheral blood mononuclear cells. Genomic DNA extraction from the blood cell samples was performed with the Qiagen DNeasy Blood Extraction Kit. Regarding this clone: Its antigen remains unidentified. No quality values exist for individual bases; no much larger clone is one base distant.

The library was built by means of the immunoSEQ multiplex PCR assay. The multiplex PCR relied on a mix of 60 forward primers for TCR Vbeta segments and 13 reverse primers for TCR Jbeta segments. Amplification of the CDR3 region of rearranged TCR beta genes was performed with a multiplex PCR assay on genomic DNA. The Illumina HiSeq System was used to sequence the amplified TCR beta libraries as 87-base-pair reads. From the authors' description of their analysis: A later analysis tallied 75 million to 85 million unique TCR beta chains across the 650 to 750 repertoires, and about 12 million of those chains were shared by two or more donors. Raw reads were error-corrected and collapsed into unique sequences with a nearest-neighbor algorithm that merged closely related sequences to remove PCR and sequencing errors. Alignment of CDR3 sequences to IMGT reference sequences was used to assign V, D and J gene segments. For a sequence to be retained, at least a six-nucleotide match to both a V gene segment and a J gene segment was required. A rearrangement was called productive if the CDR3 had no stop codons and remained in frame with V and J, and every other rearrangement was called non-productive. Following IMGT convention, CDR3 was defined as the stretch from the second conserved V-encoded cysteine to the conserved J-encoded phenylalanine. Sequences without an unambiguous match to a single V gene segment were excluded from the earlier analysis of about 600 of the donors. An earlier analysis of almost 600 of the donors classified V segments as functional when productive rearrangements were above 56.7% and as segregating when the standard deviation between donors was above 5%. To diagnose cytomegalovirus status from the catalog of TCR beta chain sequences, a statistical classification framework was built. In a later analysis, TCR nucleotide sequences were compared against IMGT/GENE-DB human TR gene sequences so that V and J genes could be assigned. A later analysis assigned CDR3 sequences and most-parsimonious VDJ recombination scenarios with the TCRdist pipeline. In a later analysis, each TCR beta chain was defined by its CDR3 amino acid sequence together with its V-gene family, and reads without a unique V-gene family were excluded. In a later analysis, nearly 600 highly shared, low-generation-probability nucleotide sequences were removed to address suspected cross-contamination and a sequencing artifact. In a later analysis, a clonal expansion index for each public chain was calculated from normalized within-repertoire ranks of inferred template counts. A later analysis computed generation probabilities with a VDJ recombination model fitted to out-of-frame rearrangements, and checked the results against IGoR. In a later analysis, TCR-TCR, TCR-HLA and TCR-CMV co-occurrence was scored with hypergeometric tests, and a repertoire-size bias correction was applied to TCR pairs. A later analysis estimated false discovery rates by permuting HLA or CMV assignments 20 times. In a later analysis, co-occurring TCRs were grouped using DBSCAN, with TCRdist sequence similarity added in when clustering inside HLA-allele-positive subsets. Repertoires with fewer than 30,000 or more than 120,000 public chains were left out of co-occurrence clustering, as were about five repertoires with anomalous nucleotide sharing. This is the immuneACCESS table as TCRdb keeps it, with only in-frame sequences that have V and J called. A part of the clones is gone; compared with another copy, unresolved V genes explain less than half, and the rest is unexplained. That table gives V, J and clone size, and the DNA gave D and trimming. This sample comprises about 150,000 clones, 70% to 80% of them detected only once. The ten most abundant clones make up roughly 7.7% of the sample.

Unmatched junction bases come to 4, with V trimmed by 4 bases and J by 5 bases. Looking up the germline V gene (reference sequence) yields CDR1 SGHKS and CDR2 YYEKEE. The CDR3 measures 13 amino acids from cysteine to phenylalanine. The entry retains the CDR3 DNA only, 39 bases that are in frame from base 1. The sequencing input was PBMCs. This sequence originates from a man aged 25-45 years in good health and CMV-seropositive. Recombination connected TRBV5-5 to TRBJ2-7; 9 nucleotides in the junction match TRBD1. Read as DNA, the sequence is TGTGCCAGCAGCCTACAGGGGGCTCACGAGCAGTACTTC. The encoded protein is CASSLQGAHEQYF.